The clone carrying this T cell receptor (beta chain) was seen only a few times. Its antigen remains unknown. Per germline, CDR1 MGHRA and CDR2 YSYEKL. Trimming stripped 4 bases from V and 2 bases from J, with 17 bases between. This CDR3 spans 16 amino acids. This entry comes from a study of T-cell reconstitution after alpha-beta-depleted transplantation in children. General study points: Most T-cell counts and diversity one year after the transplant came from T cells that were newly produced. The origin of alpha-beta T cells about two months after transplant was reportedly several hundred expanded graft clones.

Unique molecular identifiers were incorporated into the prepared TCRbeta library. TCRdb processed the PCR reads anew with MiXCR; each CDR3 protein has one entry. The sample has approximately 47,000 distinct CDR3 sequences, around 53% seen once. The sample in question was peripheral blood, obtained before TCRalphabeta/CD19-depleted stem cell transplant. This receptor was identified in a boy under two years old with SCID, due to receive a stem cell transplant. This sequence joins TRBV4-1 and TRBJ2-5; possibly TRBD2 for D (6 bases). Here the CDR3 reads CASSRNGGALQETQYF. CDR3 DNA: TGCGCCAGCAGCCGCAACGGCGGGGCCCTTCAAGAGACCCAGTACTTC.